These 28 T cell receptor beta chains were sequenced from one sample in a study of blood T cell repertoires in COVID-19. Method: immunoSEQ multiplex PCR; TCRdb's copy keeps in-frame clones and lacks some. The sample consists of under 300,000 clones, around 88% of them appearing once. The specimen was PBMCs or T cells enriched from blood (not recorded which). The source of these receptors is a woman aged 40 to 49 with acute COVID-19.

This chain uses TRBV4-3 with TRBJ2-5, with a possible D match to TRBD1 (6 bases). V lost 2 bases and J 5 bases, leaving 21 bases between the germline ends. Germline V lookup: CDR1 LGHNA, CDR2 YSLEER. This CDR3 has 17 residues. CDR3 residues: CASSQQAGARVGETQYF. DNA for the CDR3: TGCGCCAGCAGCCAACAAGCAGGGGCCCGGGTAGGGGAGACCCAGTACTTC.

The V gene is TRBV5-4, the J gene TRBJ2-3; 13 bases match TRBD2. Germline assignment: CDR1 SGHNT and CDR2 YYREEE (reference sequence). The V segment lost 5 bases and the J segment 2 bases; nucleotides outside the gene matches: 2. The CDR3 contains 15 residues. In DNA form, the CDR3 reads TGTGCCAGCAGGACTAGCGGGGGGTTCACAGATACGCAGTATTTT. It encodes CASRTSGGFTDTQYF.

V and J are TRBV2 and TRBJ2-3; D gene ambiguous. This CDR3 has 12 residues. V was shortened by 6 bases and J by 2 bases, with 6 bases between the two germline ends. CDR1 and CDR2 from the germline V gene are SNHLY and FYNNEI. CDR3 residues: CASSESTDTQYF. The CDR3 DNA is TGTGCCAGCAGCGAGTCCACAGATACGCAGTATTTT.

The J gene is TRBJ1-4, the V gene TRBV4-3; 7 nucleotides line up with TRBD1. The V segment lost 4 bases and the J segment 0 bases; nucleotides outside the gene matches: 11. The germline CDR1 and CDR2 sequences are LGHNA and YSLEER. This CDR3 contains 18 residues. The CDR3 reads CASSRRRQGTPTNEKLFF. Written as DNA, the CDR3 is TGCGCCAGCAGCCGAAGGAGACAGGGTACCCCAACTAATGAAAAACTGTTTTTT.

The J gene is TRBJ1-2, the V gene TRBV3-1 (or the pseudogene TRBV3-2); D remains unclear. CDR3 length: 12 residues. V dropped 0 bases and J dropped 8 bases, with 7 bases sitting between them. CDR1 LGHDT and CDR2 YNNKEL come from the germline V gene (reference sequence). CDR3 sequence reads: CASSQDPGGYTF. CDR3 nucleotide sequence: TGTGCCAGCAGCCAAGATCCGGGGGGCTACACCTTC.

Points on this clone: Other nucleotide sequences from this sample produce the same CDR3. The V call is TRBV7-9, the J call TRBJ2-3; the D is unclear. The CDR3 consists of 11 residues. Between the trimmed V and J ends, which lost 4 bases and 5 bases, there was a span of 4 bases. Germline lookup yields CDR1 SEHNR and CDR2 FQNEAQ (reference sequence). This CDR3 reads CASSSLDTQYF. The CDR3 region has the DNA TGTGCCAGCAGCTCTTTAGATACGCAGTATTTT.

The chain links TRBV13 to TRBJ1-1; D ambiguous. Germline CDR1 and CDR2: PRHDT and FYEKMQ (reference sequence). Trimming took off 1 base at V and 6 bases at J, with 15 bases between the two ends. This CDR3 has 15 residues. The CDR3 loop is CASSLVARIMPEAFF. The DNA of the CDR3 is TGTGCCAGCAGCTTAGTAGCGCGGATCATGCCTGAAGCTTTCTTT.

The chain has TRBV3-1 (or the pseudogene TRBV3-2) and TRBJ1-3; possible D gene TRBD1, 6 bases. The V and J ends lost 7 bases and 4 bases respectively, with 14 bases between them. CDR3 size: 14 residues. Germline V CDR1 and CDR2: LGHDT, YNNKEL (reference sequence). The chain's CDR3 is CASTRQASGNTIYF. The CDR3, as DNA: TGTGCCAGCACCCGACAGGCCTCAGGAAACACCATATATTTT.

This chain connects TRBV7-8 to TRBJ1-1; D might be TRBD1 (5 bases). Per the germline V gene, CDR1 is SGHVS and CDR2 is FQNEAQ. This CDR3 spans 13 amino acids. Trimming took off 5 bases at V and 3 bases at J, with 10 bases between the two ends. The CDR3, as DNA: TGTGCCAGCAGCGCCCGGGGGGACACTGAAGCTTTCTTT. Translation: CASSARGDTEAFF.

The rearrangement links TRBV15 to TRBJ1-6, with D possibly being TRBD1 (5 bases). This CDR3 is 14 amino acids long. Germline loops: CDR1 LNHNV, CDR2 YYDKDF (reference sequence). Trimming left V 0 bases short and J 14 bases short, with 14 bases between. The CDR3, as DNA: TGTGCCACCAGCAGAGATCCCCAGGGATCAGCCCTCCACTTT. Protein product: CATSRDPQGSALHF.

The V call is TRBV4-3, the J call TRBJ2-1; weak D call: TRBD2 (6 bases). V was pared by 0 bases and J by 3 bases, with 15 bases between. There are 17 residues in the CDR3. Germline V gene data show CDR1 as LGHNA and CDR2 as YSLEER. Here the CDR3 DNA reads TGCGCCAGCAGCCAAGATTTAGGCGGCGGGGTCTACAATGAGCAGTTCTTC. Translation gives CASSQDLGGGVYNEQFF.

The chain employs TRBV7-2 and TRBJ1-6; TRBD1 is a possible D gene (6 bases). Per germline, CDR1 SGHTA and CDR2 FQGNSA. Trimming stripped 1 base from V and 10 bases from J, with 8 bases between. The CDR3 is made up of 13 amino acids. The CDR3 loop reads CASSLDRASPLHF. The CDR3, as DNA: TGTGCCAGCAGCTTAGACAGGGCATCACCCCTCCACTTT.

The chain is built from TRBV5-1 and TRBJ1-3; TRBD1 matches 9 bases. The J segment lost 1 base and the V segment lost 1 base, leaving 3 bases of the junction unmatched. CDR1 and CDR2 from the germline V gene are SGHRS and YFSETQ. The CDR3 covers 16 residues. CDR3 bases: TGCGCCAGCAGCTTGATTGGACAGGGGTCTGGAAACACCATATATTTT. It is translated as CASSLIGQGSGNTIYF.

The chain couples TRBV27 to TRBJ2-7; TRBD1 matches 8 bases. This CDR3 region has 13 residues. CDR1 is MNHEY, CDR2 SMNVEV, per germline (reference sequence). V lost 6 bases and J lost 7; bases outside the gene matches: 8. The CDR3 sequence: CASSRQGSPEQYF. The CDR3 coding sequence is TGTGCCAGCAGCCGACAGGGGTCTCCGGAGCAGTACTTC.

This chain uses TRBV7-2 with TRBJ2-3, with a tentative D call TRBD2 (6 bases). The CDR3 has 15 amino acids. CDR1 SGHTA and CDR2 FQGNSA come from the germline V gene. Trimming shortened V by 1 base and J by 1 base, and 9 bases separated the two germline ends. The CDR3 DNA reads as TGTGCCAGCAGCTTAGTTGGCGGGGGCACAGATACGCAGTATTTT. Its protein is CASSLVGGGTDTQYF.

This chain links TRBV6-2 or TRBV6-3 with TRBJ2-7; tentatively, D is TRBD2 (6 bases). Trimming pared 4 bases from V and 1 base from J, leaving 17 bases between. The CDR3 totals 16 residues. The germline gives CDR1 MNHEY, CDR2 SVGEGT. CDR3 coding DNA: TGTGCCAGCAGTTTAGCGGACCGACATAATTCCTACGAGCAGTACGTC. Translated: CASSLADRHNSYEQYV.

The V and J genes are TRBV11-2 and TRBJ1-1, with D hard to call. Germline V CDR1 and CDR2: SGHAT, FQNNGV. The ends were cut back, 6 bases at V and 2 bases at J, with 10 bases in the middle. The CDR3 is 13 amino acids. The CDR3 DNA is TGTGCCAGCAGTCAGGAGGGCAACACTGAAGCTTTCTTT. Encoded protein: CASSQEGNTEAFF. Complete variable domain (other parts from reference TRBV11-2 and TRBJ1-1): EAGVAQSPRYKIIEKRQSVAFWCNPISGHATLYWYQQILGQGPKLLIQFQNNGVVDDSQLPKDRFSAERLKGVDSTLKIQPAKLEDSAVYLCASSQEGNTEAFFGQGTRLTVV.

The chain has TRBV5-1 and TRBJ2-7, with 9 bases identical to TRBD1. From germline, CDR1 is SGHRS and CDR2 YFSETQ. V gave up 4 bases and J gave up 9 bases; unmatched junction bases: 14. The CDR3 has 15 residues. The CDR3 DNA reads as TGCGCCAGCAGCCTCGGTGGGGGACAGGGAACCGGGCAGTACGTC. Amino acid sequence: CASSLGGGQGTGQYV.

The chain links TRBV9 to TRBJ2-7, with a possible D match to TRBD1 (5 bases). Germline V lookup: CDR1 SGDLS, CDR2 YYNGEE. V dropped 4 bases and J dropped 2 bases, with 19 bases sitting between them. This CDR3 comprises 16 residues. In DNA form, the CDR3 reads TGTGCCAGCAGCCCGCGGAGTGGACAATCTACCTACGAGCAGTACTTC. It encodes CASSPRSGQSTYEQYF.

The rearrangement links TRBV6-5 to TRBJ2-7, with D unresolved. Germline V gene sequence: CDR1 MNHEY, CDR2 SVGAGI. V lost 6 bases, J lost 0 bases, and 12 bases lay in between. The CDR3 runs 14 residues. CDR3 sequence (DNA): TGTGCCAGCAGGAAGACAAGCCACTCCTACGAGCAGTACGTC. It yields the protein CASRKTSHSYEQYV.

The chain employs TRBV21-1 and TRBJ1-6; TRBD1, as called in the table, went unchecked against the DNA. TRBV21-1 is flagged as a pseudogene. The CDR3 runs 17 residues. The CDR3 sequence is CASSKGGLPPDNSPLHF. CDR3 DNA sequence: TGTGCCAGCAGCAAAGGGGGCCTCCCGCCCGATAATTCACCCCTCCACTTT.

The chain recombines TRBV19 with TRBJ2-4; 11 bases align to TRBD1. This CDR3 spans 13 amino acids. Germline loops: CDR1 LNHDA, CDR2 SQIVND (reference sequence). The ends lost 10 bases at V and 16 bases at J; junction bases unmatched: 15. The CDR3 here is CATATGQGGSQYF. CDR3 coding DNA: TGTGCCACTGCGACGGGACAGGGGGGTTCGCAATACTTC. Full variable domain (rest looked up from reference TRBV19 and TRBJ2-4): DGGITQSPKYLFRKEGQNVTLSCEQNLNHDAMYWYRQDPGQGLRLIYYSQIVNDFQKGDIAEGYSVSREKKESFPLTVTSAQKNPTAFYLCATATGQGGSQYFGAGTRLSVL.

This clone appeared a few times. The gene calls are TRBV29-1 and TRBJ1-2; 7 bases are a match to TRBD1. The CDR3 is 11 amino acids. Losses at the gene ends were 3 bases for V and 7 bases for J; bases not matched to a gene: 2. Germline loops: CDR1 SQVTM, CDR2 ANQGSEA. As DNA, the CDR3 is TGCAGCGTTGAGACAGGGAGTGGCTACACCTTC. Residues: CSVETGSGYTF.

Details on this clone: Germline and junction disagree at one end, which may indicate a read error. This chain connects TRBV6-1 to TRBJ1-4; 12 bases are shared with TRBD1. The CDR3 covers 17 residues. The germline gives CDR1 MNHNS, CDR2 SASEGT. CDR3 sequence: CASTERDRGPSGEKLFF. CDR3 DNA sequence: TGTGCCAGCACTGAAAGGGACAGGGGGCCGAGCGGCGAAAAACTGTTTTTT.

The gene calls are TRBV7-2 and TRBJ2-1, with D possibly TRBD1 on 5 matching bases. Germline-derived CDR1 and CDR2 are SGHTA and FQGNSA. The CDR3 contains 15 residues. With 5 bases removed from V and 7 bases from J, the gap between germline ends came to 18 bases. CDR3 DNA: TGTGCCAGCAGCCGCTCCGCAGGGATTAGAAATGAGCAGTTCTTC. Translated: CASSRSAGIRNEQFF.

A word on this clone: At one end, the junction sequence differs from germline, possibly due to a read error. The genes are TRBV7-7 and TRBJ2-3, with D perhaps matching TRBD1 or TRBD2 (7 bases each). The CDR3 sequence is 17 residues long. Germline lookup yields CDR1 SSHAT and CDR2 FNYEAQ (reference sequence). The CDR3 coding sequence is TGTGCTAGCAGCTTAGGGGGCCGGGGGGCACAAGCAGATACGCAGTATTTT. This gives the protein CASSLGGRGAQADTQYF.

This clone was recorded a few times. The gene calls are TRBV9 and TRBJ1-2; 7 nucleotides align to TRBD1. CDR1 and CDR2 from the germline V gene are SGDLS and YYNGEE. The CDR3 covers 13 residues. Trimming took 2 bases from V and 4 from J; bases not matched to a gene: 2. CDR3 nucleotide sequence: TGTGCCAGCAGCGTTGAGGGGGCCTATGGCTACACCTTC. It translates to CASSVEGAYGYTF.

With respect to this clone: This clone may be a read error of a much larger clone one base away. V usage is TRBV27 and J usage is TRBJ1-4; 9 bases map to TRBD1. The CDR3 sequence is 14 residues long. Trimming took 5 bases from V and 4 from J; bases not matched to a gene: 2. The germline gives CDR1 MNHEY, CDR2 SMNVEV (reference sequence). CDR3 nucleotides: TGTGCCAGCAGTGGGACAGGGTTTAATGAAAAACTGTTTTTT. It specifies CASSGTGFNEKLFF. Using reference TRBV27 and TRBJ1-4 for the parts outside the CDR3, the full variable domain is EAQVTQNPRYLITVTGKKLTVTCSQNMNHEYMSWYRQDPGLGLRQIYYSMNVEVTDKGDVPEGYKVSRKEKRNFPLILESPSPNQTSLYFCASSGTGFNEKLFFGSGTQLSVL.